This TCR beta chain was recorded in a study of T cell responses to AZD1222 COVID-19 vaccine. General study points: Most donors were white British and more were female, and clonal diversity was possibly underestimated. Elevations in Spike-specific TCR breadth and depth followed administration of two AZD1222 doses. Among AZD1222 vaccinees, only six were seropositive at baseline. Unmutated variant regions are reportedly targeted by nearly half of spike-specific TCRs.

Between the trimmed V and J ends, which lost 3 bases and 7 bases, there was a span of 9 bases. The CDR3 contains 12 residues. Germline CDR1 is LNHNV and CDR2 is YYDKDF (reference sequence). Details on this clone: Its antigen is currently unknown.

Profiling relied on immunoSEQ multiplex PCR, and the TCRdb table lists in-frame clones only, not all of them. Of over 110,000 clones detected, roughly 92% appear once; the ten largest clones hold about a tenth. The chain uses TRBV15 and TRBJ2-5, with D perhaps TRBD2 (6 bases). The origin of this receptor is an adult who received the AZD1222 COVID-19 vaccine. The sequencing here drew on peripheral blood, taken 28 days after the second AZD1222 dose. The CDR3 here is CATSSGGGTQYF. CDR3 DNA sequence: TGTGCCACCAGCAGCGGGGGTGGGACCCAGTACTTC.